This T cell receptor (beta chain) emerged from a study of T cells in Graves' hyperthyroidism and ophthalmopathy. This CDR3 has 14 amino acids. Trimming removed 1 base at V and 6 bases at J, with 10 bases between. Germline V gene sequence: CDR1 LNHDA, CDR2 SQIVND (reference sequence). Study-level points and caveats: The majority of expanded thyroid clonotypes above 0.001 also appeared in blood. Separating ophthalmopathy from stable hyperthyroidism was achieved by a 13 V-J model.

The TCR beta CDR3 regions underwent amplification using RNA transcripts as the source. RT-PCR in the first round (using the HTBI primer set) targeted the TCR CDR3. Each CDR3 protein gets one entry after TCRdb re-called the multiplex PCR reads with MiXCR. The sample has about 500,000 distinct CDR3 sequences; 46% are singletons. Turning to this clonotype: What it binds is not known.

The study based diagnoses on clinical symptoms, serum thyroxine and TRAb, thyroid ultrasound and orbital computed tomography. The chain uses TRBV19 and TRBJ1-5; D is possibly TRBD1 (6 bases). Source material: peripheral blood or thyroid tissue (not recorded which). This TCR was sampled from an adult woman with Graves' disease, either hyperthyroidism or ophthalmopathy (not recorded which). In DNA form, the CDR3 reads TGTGCCAGTAGTATAGGTGGGGGGCGTCAGCCCCAGCATTTT. Translated: CASSIGGGRQPQHF.